This TCR beta chain emerged from a study of T cell responses to AZD1222 COVID-19 vaccine. Points from the study as a whole: It was only a handful of AZD1222 recipients who were seropositive at baseline. Donors were largely white British and mainly female; clonal diversity was possibly underestimated. Repertoire collection took place solely once the T cell response had peaked. The breadth and depth of Spike-specific TCRs increased once two AZD1222 doses had been given.

Germline V gene sequence: CDR1 MGHRA, CDR2 YSYEKL. This CDR3 contains 17 residues. Trimming took 0 bases from V and 6 from J, leaving 20 bases between them. Libraries were prepared by immunoSEQ multiplex PCR; TCRdb keeps only in-frame clonotypes and omits some of them. The table lists roughly 150,000 clones, about 90% of them singletons. On this clone: The target antigen is unknown.

The material sequenced was peripheral blood, taken on day 0 of AZD1222 vaccination. The rearrangement links TRBV4-1 to TRBJ1-1, with D uncertain. The TCR comes from an adult in good health. The CDR3 sequence is CASSQDGSIKGRAEAFF. CDR3 nucleotides: TGCGCCAGCAGCCAAGATGGGAGTATCAAAGGGAGGGCTGAAGCTTTCTTT.